These 32 T cell receptor beta chains were all obtained from the same sample, sequenced in a study of glioma-infiltrating T cells after dendritic cell vaccination. Using immunoSEQ multiplex PCR, the repertoire was profiled, and TCRdb retains in-frame clones only, with some absent. The sample lists roughly 85,000 clones; roughly 85% were seen once. Time point of the sample: after dendritic cell vaccination, including at tumor progression/relapse. The starting material was blood, obtained after dendritic cell vaccination. These receptors all come from a human donor with glioblastoma.

The chain uses TRBV28 and TRBJ1-5; TRBD1 agrees at 7 bases. Germline-derived CDR1 and CDR2 are MDHEN and SYDVKM. J was trimmed by 6 bases and V by 7 bases; bases with no gene match: 9. The CDR3 spans 14 residues. CDR3 nucleotide sequence: TGTGCCAGCAACTGGGACAGTCCGGCTCAGCCCCAGCATTTT. Its protein product is CASNWDSPAQPQHF.

The CDR3 region is CASSFSFNRGRYEQYF. CDR3 DNA sequence: TGTGCCAGCAGCTTTTCGTTTAACAGGGGGCGTTACGAGCAGTACTTC. This sequence joins TRBV7-9 and TRBJ2-7; TRBD1 matches at 9 bases. The germline V gene encodes CDR1 SEHNR and CDR2 FQNEAQ (reference sequence). V lost 3 bases, J lost 4 bases, and 10 bases stayed unmatched. The CDR3 extends over 16 amino acids. Full variable domain (remainder filled in from reference TRBV7-9 and TRBJ2-7): DTGVSQNPRHKITKRGQNVTFRCDPISEHNRLYWYRQTLGQGPEFLTYFQNEAQLEKSRLLSDRFSAERPKGSFSTLEIQRTEQGDSAMYLCASSFSFNRGRYEQYFGPGTRLTVT.

V gene TRBV15 combines with J gene TRBJ2-3; TRBD1 is a possible D gene (6 bases). Germline V gene data show CDR1 as LNHNV and CDR2 as YYDKDF (reference sequence). Trimming shortened V by 2 bases and J by 4 bases, and 10 bases separated the two germline ends. This CDR3 is built from 14 residues. CDR3 DNA sequence: TGTGCCACCAGCAGAAAACAGGGTGCAGATACGCAGTATTTT. Translating it yields CATSRKQGADTQYF.

J is TRBJ1-5 and V is TRBV5-6; D call uncertain. The germline gives CDR1 SGHDT, CDR2 YYEEEE. Trimming took off 3 bases at V and 0 bases at J, with 7 bases between the two ends. The CDR3 spans 14 residues. CDR3 bases: TGTGCCAGCAGCTCCCCAAATAGCAATCAGCCCCAGCATTTT. It specifies CASSSPNSNQPQHF.

CDR3 in amino acids: CASIGQPNTGELFF. The CDR3 region has the DNA TGTGCCAGCATCGGACAGCCAAACACCGGGGAGCTGTTTTTT. The J gene is TRBJ2-2, the V gene TRBV2; a possible D gene is TRBD1 (6 bases). V was cut by 7 bases and J by 2 bases, with 11 bases left in between. Germline V lookup: CDR1 SNHLY, CDR2 FYNNEI. CDR3 size: 14 residues.

The chain recombines TRBV9 with TRBJ2-3; TRBD2 aligns across 11 bases. Germline V gene lookup returns CDR1 SGDLS and CDR2 YYNGEE. The V gene end was trimmed by 3 bases and the J gene end by 2 bases; junction bases not matched to a gene: 2. The CDR3 covers 15 residues. CDR3 loop: CASSAGLADTDTQYF. The CDR3 coding sequence is TGTGCCAGCAGCGCGGGACTAGCGGACACAGATACGCAGTATTTT.

The chain is built from TRBV5-4 and TRBJ2-2, with a tentative D call TRBD1 (6 bases). This CDR3 comprises 14 residues. CDR1 is SGHNT, CDR2 YYREEE, per germline (reference sequence). The V gene lost 2 bases and the J gene lost 4 bases, with 9 bases spanning the gap. The CDR3 bases are TGTGCCAGCAGCTTAGGGGGAACCACCGGGGAGCTGTTTTTT. Amino acid sequence: CASSLGGTTGELFF.

The chain carries TRBV2 and TRBJ2-2; D is possibly TRBD1 (7 bases). Germline assignment: CDR1 SNHLY and CDR2 FYNNEI. The CDR3 spans 14 residues. V lost 9 bases and J 4 bases, leaving 15 bases between the germline ends. The DNA for the CDR3 is TGTGCCAGTTACGGGGGACAGTTCACCGGGGAGCTGTTTTTT. It translates to CASYGGQFTGELFF.

V is TRBV29-1 and J is TRBJ2-1, with 8 bases that match TRBD2. Germline CDR1 is SQVTM and CDR2 is ANQGSEA. CDR3 size: 15 residues. The V gene end was trimmed by 4 bases and the J gene end by 2 bases; junction bases not matched to a gene: 7. The CDR3 region has the DNA TGCAGCGTTGTAGGGGCTAGCGGGCCCTACAATGAGCAGTTCTTC. Translated, it gives CSVVGASGPYNEQFF.

This clone was observed a few times. The J gene is TRBJ2-3, the V gene TRBV19, with D possibly matching TRBD1 (6 bases). The V end was cut by 3 bases, the J end by 6 bases, with 16 bases between. CDR1 LNHDA and CDR2 SQIVND come from the germline V gene (reference sequence). The CDR3 sequence is 15 residues long. The CDR3 sequence is CASSMPVGAVDTQYF. CDR3 DNA: TGTGCCAGTAGTATGCCCGTGGGGGCGGTGGATACGCAGTATTTT. Filled out from reference TRBV19 and TRBJ2-3, the complete variable domain reads DGGITQSPKYLFRKEGQNVTLSCEQNLNHDAMYWYRQDPGQGLRLIYYSQIVNDFQKGDIAEGYSVSREKKESFPLTVTSAQKNPTAFYLCASSMPVGAVDTQYFGPGTRLTVL.

The genes are TRBV5-6 and TRBJ1-2; no reliable D call. V was pared by 1 base and J by 0 bases, with 10 bases between. Germline V lookup: CDR1 SGHDT, CDR2 YYEEEE. CDR3 size: 15 residues. In DNA form, the CDR3 reads TGTGCCAGCAGCTTGTTCACAGCAGCTAACTATGGCTACACCTTC. Translating gives CASSLFTAANYGYTF.

V is TRBV7-6 and J is TRBJ2-5; TRBD2 matches at 9 bases. The CDR3 sequence is 16 residues long. CDR1 is SGHVS and CDR2 is FNYEAQ in the germline V gene. The ends lost 4 bases at V and 2 bases at J; junction bases unmatched: 8. For the CDR3, the DNA is TGTGCCAGCAGCTCTCTTCTAGCGGGGAGACAAGAGACCCAGTACTTC. Translated, it gives CASSSLLAGRQETQYF.

The genes are TRBV2 and TRBJ2-7; D remains ambiguous. The ends were cut back, 1 base at V and 6 bases at J, with 7 bases in the middle. CDR1 and CDR2 from the germline V gene are SNHLY and FYNNEI. The length of the CDR3 is 12 residues. The CDR3 region has the DNA TGTGCCAGCAGTGAAGGGGCCGGCGAGCAGTACTTC. Protein sequence: CASSEGAGEQYF.

V gene TRBV27 combines with J gene TRBJ2-7; 9 nucleotides match TRBD2. The J segment lost 5 bases and the V segment lost 5 bases, leaving 4 bases of the junction unmatched. The CDR3 loop spans 13 amino acids. CDR1 and CDR2 from the germline V gene are MNHEY and SMNVEV (reference sequence). CDR3 residues: CASSIAGVNEQYF. The CDR3 DNA is TGTGCCAGCAGTATAGCGGGAGTCAACGAGCAGTACTTC.

J is TRBJ1-2 and V is TRBV27, with D unclear. CDR3 length: 14 amino acids. Trimming took off 3 bases at V and 2 bases at J, with 10 bases between the two ends. Per germline, CDR1 MNHEY and CDR2 SMNVEV (reference sequence). The CDR3 sequence: CASSFSSKNYGYTF. The CDR3 nucleotides read TGTGCCAGCAGTTTTTCCAGTAAAAACTATGGCTACACCTTC.

There are a few counts of this clone. The gene calls are TRBV9 and TRBJ2-2, with 7 bases aligning to TRBD1. The V segment lost 4 bases and the J segment 0 bases; nucleotides outside the gene matches: 6. CDR3 length: 16 amino acids. The germline gives CDR1 SGDLS, CDR2 YYNGEE. CDR3 sequence (DNA): TGTGCCAGCAGCAAACGACAGGGAACGAACACCGGGGAGCTGTTTTTT. Its translation: CASSKRQGTNTGELFF. The full variable domain, in which reference TRBV9 and TRBJ2-2 provide the parts outside the CDR3, is DSGVTQTPKHLITATGQRVTLRCSPRSGDLSVYWYQQSLDQGLQFLIQYYNGEERAKGNILERFSAQQFPDLHSELNLSSLELGDSALYFCASSKRQGTNTGELFFGEGSRLTVL.

This chain connects TRBV30 to TRBJ1-2, with TRBD1 identical over 10 bases. V shed 3 bases and J 4 bases; nucleotides not matched to a gene: 5. There are 14 residues in the CDR3. Germline CDR1 and CDR2: GTSNPN and SVGIG (reference sequence). In DNA form, the CDR3 reads TGTGCCTGGAGCGAAGGACAGGGGGGCTATGGCTACACCTTC. Translating it yields CAWSEGQGGYGYTF.

The gene calls are TRBV18 and TRBJ2-7, with 13 bases identical to TRBD2. V shed 1 base and J 4 bases; nucleotides not matched to a gene: 10. Germline V gene data show CDR1 as KGHSH and CDR2 as LQKENI. CDR3 length equals 18 residues. Here the CDR3 reads CASSPQVITSGRGYEQYF. In DNA form, the CDR3 reads TGTGCCAGCTCACCACAAGTTATCACTAGCGGGAGGGGATACGAGCAGTACTTC.

The chain employs TRBV6-1 and TRBJ1-1; 9 positions match TRBD1. CDR1 MNHNS and CDR2 SASEGT come from the germline V gene. With 5 bases clipped from V and 4 bases from J, the junction kept 8 bases outside the gene matches. The CDR3 length is 15 residues. The CDR3 nucleotides are TGTGCCAGCAGTCGACAGGGGGAGAGTGGCACTGAAGCTTTCTTT. Translated, it gives CASSRQGESGTEAFF.

The V call is TRBV6-6, the J call TRBJ1-5; D not resolved. Germline loops: CDR1 MNHNY, CDR2 SVGAGI (reference sequence). Trimming stripped 8 bases from V and 0 bases from J, with 11 bases between. The CDR3 has 14 amino acids. The CDR3 here is CASHYGDSNQPQHF. The DNA for the CDR3 is TGTGCCAGCCACTACGGGGATAGCAATCAGCCCCAGCATTTT.

This chain links TRBV11-2 with TRBJ2-7; D unresolved. CDR3 size: 13 residues. V lost 0 bases to trimming and J lost 3 bases, with 6 bases between them. Germline loops: CDR1 SGHAT, CDR2 FQNNGV. The CDR3 region is CASSLDRHYEQYF. The CDR3 DNA sequence: TGTGCCAGCAGCTTAGATAGACACTACGAGCAGTACTTC.

This sequence joins TRBV19 and TRBJ2-1; a weak D match, TRBD2 (6 bases). CDR1 and CDR2 from the germline V gene are LNHDA and SQIVND (reference sequence). The V end was cut by 3 bases, the J end by 3 bases, with 9 bases between. The CDR3 spans 14 residues. CDR3 DNA sequence: TGTGCCAGTAGTATCGGGACTCTCTACAATGAGCAGTTCTTC. Translated: CASSIGTLYNEQFF.

J is TRBJ2-5 and V is TRBV6-1; 11 bases map to TRBD2. V was pared by 8 bases and J by 5 bases, with 10 bases of the junction left unmatched. Germline CDR1 and CDR2: MNHNS and SASEGT. This CDR3 spans 15 amino acids. The chain's CDR3 is CASGSGRAGGETQYF. The CDR3 DNA is TGTGCCAGCGGTAGCGGGAGGGCCGGGGGGGAGACCCAGTACTTC.

V and J are TRBV5-1 and TRBJ2-6, with D possibly being TRBD1 (6 bases). The V end lost 5 bases, the J end lost 2 bases, and 14 bases lay between the germline ends. The CDR3 length is 16 residues. Per germline, CDR1 SGHRS and CDR2 YFSETQ. The CDR3 nucleotides are TGCGCCAGCAGTCAACAGGGCTTAACTGGGGCCAACGTCCTGACTTTC. Translating it yields CASSQQGLTGANVLTF.

J is TRBJ2-2 and V is TRBV5-1, with 13 bases identical to TRBD2. With 0 bases clipped from V and 5 bases from J, the junction kept 7 bases outside the gene matches. The CDR3 sequence is 18 residues long. Looked up from germline, CDR1 is SGHRS and CDR2 is YFSETQ. This chain's CDR3 is CASSLEWTSGSPTGELFF. The DNA of the CDR3 is TGCGCCAGCAGCTTGGAATGGACTAGCGGGAGCCCAACCGGGGAGCTGTTTTTT.

This clone was counted between two and nine times. This chain uses TRBV6-5 with TRBJ1-1; TRBD1 is a possible D gene (6 bases). The ends were cut back, 6 bases at V and 12 bases at J, with 26 bases in the middle. The CDR3 totals 15 residues. Per germline, CDR1 MNHEY and CDR2 SVGAGI. The CDR3 here is CASRDTRTADPDPFF. CDR3 bases: TGTGCCAGCAGGGACACAAGGACAGCGGATCCCGACCCTTTCTTT.

The gene calls are TRBV28 and TRBJ1-4; D not certain. Germline V gene data show CDR1 as MDHEN and CDR2 as SYDVKM. The CDR3 runs to 15 residues. V was pared by 5 bases and J by 7 bases, with 17 bases between. CDR3 amino acids: CASSLVTPRGEKLFF. Here the CDR3 DNA reads TGTGCCAGCAGTCTTGTGACCCCTCGGGGTGAAAAACTGTTTTTT.

This sequence joins TRBV2 and TRBJ2-5, with 8 positions matching TRBD2. After removal of 8 bases from V and 0 bases from J, the junction contained 5 bases not matched to a gene. The CDR3 has 14 residues. CDR1 and CDR2 (germline): SNHLY, FYNNEI. In nucleotides, the CDR3 is TGTGCCAGCGCAATAGCGGGGAACCAAGAGACCCAGTACTTC. Its protein is CASAIAGNQETQYF.

The V and J genes are TRBV20-1 and TRBJ1-1; 7 positions match TRBD1. The V and J ends lost 8 bases and 4 bases, in that order; junction bases with no gene match: 4. The CDR3 loop spans 11 amino acids. The germline V gene has CDR1 DFQATT and CDR2 SNEGSKA (reference sequence). DNA of the CDR3: TGCAGTACAGCAGGGGGCACTGAAGCTTTCTTT. It codes for CSTAGGTEAFF.

The chain links TRBV19 to TRBJ2-7; 7 positions match TRBD1. V dropped 4 bases and J dropped 7; count of bases not matched to a gene: 10. Germline V gene lookup returns CDR1 LNHDA and CDR2 SQIVND (reference sequence). The CDR3 contains 14 residues. This chain's CDR3 is CASSTNPQGKEQYF. CDR3 nucleotide sequence: TGTGCCAGTAGTACCAACCCACAGGGGAAAGAGCAGTACTTC. Full variable domain (outside the CDR3, taken from reference TRBV19 and TRBJ2-7): DGGITQSPKYLFRKEGQNVTLSCEQNLNHDAMYWYRQDPGQGLRLIYYSQIVNDFQKGDIAEGYSVSREKKESFPLTVTSAQKNPTAFYLCASSTNPQGKEQYFGPGTRLTVT.

The rearrangement links TRBV28 to TRBJ1-1; tentatively, D is TRBD1 (6 bases). V lost 7 bases and J lost 1, with 13 bases in between. CDR3 length: 14 residues. Germline values: CDR1 MDHEN, CDR2 SYDVKM. The CDR3 DNA sequence: TGTGCCAGCACAATTGGGGGGGCGAACACTGAAGCTTTCTTT. Its protein is CASTIGGANTEAFF.

This chain connects TRBV14 to TRBJ1-2, with 8 bases lining up with TRBD1. The junction had 3 bases not matched to a gene; V was cut back by 1 base and J by 2 bases. CDR3 length: 15 amino acids. Germline V lookup: CDR1 SGHDN, CDR2 FVKESK. DNA for the CDR3: TGTGCCAGCAGCCAAGCCGGGACAGGAAACTATGGCTACACCTTC. Its protein is CASSQAGTGNYGYTF.